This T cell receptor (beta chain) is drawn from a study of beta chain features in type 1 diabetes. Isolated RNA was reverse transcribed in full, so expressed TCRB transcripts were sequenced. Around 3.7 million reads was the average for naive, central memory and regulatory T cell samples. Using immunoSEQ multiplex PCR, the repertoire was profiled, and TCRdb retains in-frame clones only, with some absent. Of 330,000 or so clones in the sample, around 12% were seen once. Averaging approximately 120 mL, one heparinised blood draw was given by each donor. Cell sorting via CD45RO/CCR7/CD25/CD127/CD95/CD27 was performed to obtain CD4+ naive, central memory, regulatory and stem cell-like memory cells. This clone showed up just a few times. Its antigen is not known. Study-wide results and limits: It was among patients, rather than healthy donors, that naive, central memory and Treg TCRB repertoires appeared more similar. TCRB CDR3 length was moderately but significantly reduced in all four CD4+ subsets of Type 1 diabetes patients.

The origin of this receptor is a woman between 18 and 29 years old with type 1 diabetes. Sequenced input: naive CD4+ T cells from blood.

This chain's CDR3 is CAIGGEYQETQYF. The CDR3, as DNA: TGTGCCATCGGGGGGGAGTACCAAGAGACCCAGTACTTC. The V gene is TRBV10-3, the J gene TRBJ2-5; 7 bases align to TRBD2. Germline V CDR1 and CDR2: ENHRY, SYGVKD. V shed 8 bases, J shed 0 bases, and the junction held 3 bases outside the gene matches. This CDR3 has 13 residues.